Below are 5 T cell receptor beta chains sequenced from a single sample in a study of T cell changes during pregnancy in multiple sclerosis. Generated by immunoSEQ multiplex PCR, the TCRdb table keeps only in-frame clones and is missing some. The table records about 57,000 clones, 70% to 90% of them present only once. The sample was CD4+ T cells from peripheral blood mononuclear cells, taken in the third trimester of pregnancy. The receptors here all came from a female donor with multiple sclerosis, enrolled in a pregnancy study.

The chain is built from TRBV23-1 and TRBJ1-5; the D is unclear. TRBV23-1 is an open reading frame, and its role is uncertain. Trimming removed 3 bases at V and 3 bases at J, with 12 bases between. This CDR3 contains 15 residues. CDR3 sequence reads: CASSHLQPYNQPQHF. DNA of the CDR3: TGCGCCAGCAGTCACTTACAGCCCTACAATCAGCCCCAGCATTTT.

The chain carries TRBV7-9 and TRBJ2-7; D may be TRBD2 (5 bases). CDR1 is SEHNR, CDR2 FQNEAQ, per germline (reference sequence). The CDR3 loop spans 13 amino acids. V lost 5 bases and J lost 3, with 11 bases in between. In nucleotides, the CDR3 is TGTGCCAGCAGCCCAATAGCGAGCTACGAGCAGTACTTC. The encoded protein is CASSPIASYEQYF.

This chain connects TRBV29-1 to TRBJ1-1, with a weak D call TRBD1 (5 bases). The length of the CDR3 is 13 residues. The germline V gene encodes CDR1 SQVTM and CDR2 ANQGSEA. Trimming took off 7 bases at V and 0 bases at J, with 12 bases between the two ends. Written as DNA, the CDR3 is TGCAGCGCCAGACAGAGTTTGAACACTGAAGCTTTCTTT. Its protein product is CSARQSLNTEAFF.

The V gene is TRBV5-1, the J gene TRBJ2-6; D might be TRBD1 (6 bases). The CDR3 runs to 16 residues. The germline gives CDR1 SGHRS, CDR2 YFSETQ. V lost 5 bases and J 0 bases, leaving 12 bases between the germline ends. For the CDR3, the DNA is TGCGCCAGCAGAACAGGGACCTACTCTGGGGCCAACGTCCTGACTTTC. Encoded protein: CASRTGTYSGANVLTF.

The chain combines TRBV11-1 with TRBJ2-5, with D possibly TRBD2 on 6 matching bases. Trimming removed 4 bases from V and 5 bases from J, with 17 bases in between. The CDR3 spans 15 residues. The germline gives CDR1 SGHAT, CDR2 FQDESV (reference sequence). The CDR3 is CASSSILQGGETQYF. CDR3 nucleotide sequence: TGTGCCAGCAGCTCGATTCTTCAGGGAGGTGAGACCCAGTACTTC.